A single sample is the source of the 11 T cell receptor beta chains below, sequenced in a study of T cell responses to AZD1222 COVID-19 vaccine. TCRdb's table, derived via immunoSEQ multiplex PCR, lists solely in-frame clones and lacks some. The table shows 150,000 or so clones, with 75% to 95% occurring only once. The sequencing here drew on peripheral blood, taken on day 0 of AZD1222 vaccination. These receptors were taken from an adult in good health.

Only one count was recorded for this clone. The chain joins TRBV5-4 to TRBJ2-7; D call uncertain. The ends were cut back, 0 bases at V and 3 bases at J, with 10 bases in the middle. The CDR3 loop spans 14 amino acids. Germline V gene sequence: CDR1 SGHNT, CDR2 YYREEE (reference sequence). The CDR3 protein is CASSLAGALYEQYF. The CDR3 DNA is TGTGCCAGCAGCTTGGCCGGAGCCCTCTACGAGCAGTACTTC.

This chain joins TRBV3-1 (or the pseudogene TRBV3-2) and TRBJ2-2, with 8 bases that match TRBD2. The CDR3 spans 17 residues. Looked up from germline, CDR1 is LGHDT and CDR2 is YNNKEL (reference sequence). V shed 1 base, J shed 2 bases, and the junction held 6 bases outside the gene matches. CDR3 nucleotide sequence: TGTGCCAGCAGCCAAGTTAGGCGGGAGGAAAACACCGGGGAGCTGTTTTTT. Encoded protein: CASSQVRREENTGELFF.

This rearrangement joins TRBV4-2 to TRBJ2-2; possibly TRBD1 for D (6 bases). Germline CDR1 is LGHNA and CDR2 is YNFKEQ. The CDR3 has 14 residues. The V and J ends lost 9 bases and 5 bases respectively, with 16 bases between them. The CDR3 reads CASQDQGWTGELFF. As DNA, the CDR3 is TGTGCCAGTCAGGACCAGGGGTGGACCGGGGAGCTGTTTTTT.

The chain couples TRBV5-1 to TRBJ2-7; either TRBD1 or TRBD2 may supply D (5 bases each). V gave up 5 bases and J gave up 4 bases, with 7 bases separating them. The CDR3 length is 11 residues. Germline loops: CDR1 SGHRS, CDR2 YFSETQ. The CDR3 DNA sequence: TGCGCCAGCAGTGGGGGTTACGAGCAGTACTTC. This codes for CASSGGYEQYF.

The chain links TRBV28 to TRBJ2-1; the match to TRBD2 covers 16 bases. V dropped 6 bases and J dropped 9; count of bases not matched to a gene: 8. The CDR3 runs to 16 residues. Germline CDR1 is MDHEN and CDR2 is SYDVKM. The DNA of the CDR3 is TGTGCCAGCAGCGCTCCGGGGACTAGCGGGAGGGGTGAGCAGTTCTTC. Its protein product is CASSAPGTSGRGEQFF.

The chain has TRBV19 and TRBJ2-2; D perhaps matches TRBD1 (6 bases). The CDR3 covers 15 residues. Germline values: CDR1 LNHDA, CDR2 SQIVND (reference sequence). Trimming stripped 5 bases from V and 4 bases from J, with 14 bases between. The CDR3 loop reads CASSEGTILTGELFF. CDR3 nucleotide sequence: TGTGCCAGTAGTGAGGGGACAATTCTCACCGGGGAGCTGTTTTTT. The full variable domain, with the rest looked up from reference TRBV19 and TRBJ2-2, is DGGITQSPKYLFRKEGQNVTLSCEQNLNHDAMYWYRQDPGQGLRLIYYSQIVNDFQKGDIAEGYSVSREKKESFPLTVTSAQKNPTAFYLCASSEGTILTGELFFGEGSRLTVL.

V is TRBV4-2 and J is TRBJ2-7; 8 bases agree with TRBD2. In germline, CDR1 is LGHNA, CDR2 YNFKEQ. The CDR3 covers 17 residues. V trimming: 0 bases; J trimming: 1 base; junction bases outside the gene matches: 8. The CDR3 reads CASSQEFSSGPSYEQYF. In DNA, the CDR3 is TGTGCCAGCAGCCAAGAGTTCTCTAGCGGGCCGTCCTACGAGCAGTACTTC.

This rearrangement joins TRBV24-1 to TRBJ1-3; no clear D. Germline V gives CDR1 KGHDR, CDR2 SFDVKD. Trimming took 4 bases from V and 4 from J, leaving 10 bases between them. This CDR3 contains 14 residues. The CDR3, as DNA: TGTGCCACCAGTGAATCAACGAGGGGAAACACCATATATTTT. Amino acids: CATSESTRGNTIYF.

The J gene is TRBJ2-2, the V gene TRBV27, with D perhaps TRBD1 (5 bases). This CDR3 comprises 19 residues. The V end was cut by 0 bases, the J end by 4 bases, with 21 bases between. Germline values: CDR1 MNHEY, CDR2 SMNVEV (reference sequence). The CDR3: CASSLSPNTRAGFTGELFF. The CDR3 nucleotides read TGTGCCAGCAGTTTATCTCCCAACACCCGGGCAGGGTTCACCGGGGAGCTGTTTTTT.

J is TRBJ2-5 and V is TRBV4-1; D perhaps matches TRBD1 (6 bases). Trimming removed 0 bases from V and 4 bases from J, with 9 bases in between. Germline V gene data show CDR1 as MGHRA and CDR2 as YSYEKL. The CDR3 has 14 amino acids. CDR3 loop: CASSQDPGVETQYF. In DNA form, the CDR3 reads TGCGCCAGCAGCCAAGATCCAGGGGTAGAGACCCAGTACTTC.

The chain couples TRBV5-6 to TRBJ1-6; TRBD1 matches 8 bases. The CDR3 length is 14 residues. Germline trimming cut 4 bases from V and 8 bases from J; bases unmatched to any gene: 5. Looked up from germline, CDR1 is SGHDT and CDR2 is YYEEEE. Here the CDR3 reads CASSHRGVHSPLHF. The CDR3 DNA sequence: TGTGCCAGCAGCCACAGGGGGGTTCATTCACCCCTCCACTTT.